Presented here are 15 T cell receptor beta chains from one specimen sequenced in a study of cytotoxic CD8 clonotypes in ibrutinib-treated CLL. Using immunoSEQ multiplex PCR, the repertoire was profiled, and TCRdb retains in-frame clones only, with some absent. The sample has under 150,000 clones, roughly 90% seen once. Sequencing was performed on PBMCs, taken after 12 months of ibrutinib treatment. These receptors originate from a human donor with chronic lymphocytic leukemia.

V is TRBV6-4 and J is TRBJ2-3; possibly TRBD1 for D (6 bases). The CDR3 contains 13 residues. Deletions cut 1 base from V and 6 bases from J, with 8 bases between. Looked up from germline, CDR1 is MRHNA and CDR2 is SNTAGT. The DNA for the CDR3 is TGTGCCAGCAGTGACTTCCAGGGGGATACGCAGTATTTT. The encoded protein is CASSDFQGDTQYF.

This chain links TRBV7-2 with TRBJ2-5; 11 bases line up with TRBD2. CDR1 SGHTA and CDR2 FQGNSA come from the germline V gene. This CDR3 is built from 14 residues. The V and J ends lost 6 bases and 5 bases, in that order; junction bases with no gene match: 5. The CDR3 protein is CASRQGLAVETQYF. In DNA, the CDR3 is TGTGCCAGCAGGCAGGGACTAGCGGTGGAGACCCAGTACTTC.

The chain links TRBV5-1 to TRBJ2-7; D remains ambiguous. Deletions cut 5 bases from V and 3 bases from J, with 15 bases between. This CDR3 is built from 14 residues. The germline V gene has CDR1 SGHRS and CDR2 YFSETQ. The CDR3, as DNA: TGCGCCAGCAGTTGGCCGGACCTTAGCTACGAGCAGTACTTC. Its translation: CASSWPDLSYEQYF.

The chain links TRBV10-3 to TRBJ2-7; no clear D. The CDR3 has 12 residues. Germline-derived CDR1 and CDR2 are ENHRY and SYGVKD. Between the trimmed V and J ends, which lost 8 bases and 2 bases, there was a span of 10 bases. The CDR3 here is CAISGGTYEQYF. For the CDR3, the DNA is TGTGCCATCTCTGGCGGAACCTACGAGCAGTACTTC.

This CDR3 is CASSRTENTEAFF. In DNA, the CDR3 is TGTGCCAGCAGCCGGACAGAGAACACTGAAGCTTTCTTT. V is TRBV7-8 and J is TRBJ1-1, with D perhaps matching TRBD1 (6 bases). Germline V gives CDR1 SGHVS, CDR2 FQNEAQ. The CDR3 has 13 amino acids. V lost 5 bases and J 1 base, leaving 8 bases between the germline ends. The full variable domain, rest sourced from reference TRBV7-8 and TRBJ1-1, is GAGVSQSPRYKVAKRGQDVALRCDPISGHVSLFWYQQALGQGPEFLTYFQNEAQLDKSGLPSDRFFAERPEGSVSTLKIQRTQQEDSAVYLCASSRTENTEAFFGQGTRLTVV.

V gene TRBV18 combines with J gene TRBJ2-3; D unclear. The CDR3 loop spans 15 amino acids. Germline-derived CDR1 and CDR2 are KGHSH and LQKENI. V was cut by 5 bases and J by 0 bases, with 12 bases left in between. The chain's CDR3 is CASSGIAQSTDTQYF. The CDR3 DNA reads as TGTGCCAGCTCAGGGATAGCACAGAGCACAGATACGCAGTATTTT.

The chain joins TRBV6-1 to TRBJ2-1; tentative D call: TRBD1 (5 bases). With 8 bases removed from V and 2 bases from J, the gap between germline ends came to 13 bases. Germline CDR1 and CDR2: MNHNS and SASEGT. The CDR3 is made up of 14 amino acids. CDR3 nucleotide sequence: TGTGCCAGCGCAGGGTGGTTTGCCTACAATGAGCAGTTCTTC. The encoded protein is CASAGWFAYNEQFF.

The CDR3 sequence: CASSRRGAYNEQFF. The CDR3 bases are TGTGCCAGCAGTCGCCGGGGGGCCTACAATGAGCAGTTCTTC. The chain employs TRBV27 and TRBJ2-1, with 7 bases fitting TRBD2. The length of the CDR3 is 14 residues. Germline trimming cut 5 bases from V and 2 bases from J; bases unmatched to any gene: 3. Per germline, CDR1 MNHEY and CDR2 SMNVEV (reference sequence).

The J gene is TRBJ2-3, the V gene TRBV4-1; 12 bases line up with TRBD2. Germline CDR1 and CDR2: MGHRA and YSYEKL. V lost 4 bases to trimming and J lost 4 bases; unmatched junction nucleotides: 9. This CDR3 has 17 residues. The CDR3 here is CASSPFLAGGSPDTQYF. CDR3 sequence (DNA): TGCGCCAGCAGCCCCTTTCTAGCGGGAGGGAGCCCAGATACGCAGTATTTT.

The chain joins TRBV11-3 to TRBJ2-5, with a possible D match to TRBD2 (6 bases). The CDR3 spans 17 residues. Germline lookup yields CDR1 SGHNT and CDR2 YENEEA. With 5 bases removed from V and 2 bases from J, the gap between germline ends came to 21 bases. CDR3: CASSPGRSGGYQETQYF. In nucleotides, the CDR3 is TGTGCCAGCAGCCCAGGGAGGTCTGGTGGCTATCAAGAGACCCAGTACTTC.

The rearrangement links TRBV11-3 to TRBJ2-3; D unresolved. This CDR3 contains 12 residues. Trimming left V 5 bases short and J 6 bases short, with 9 bases between. The germline CDR1 and CDR2 sequences are SGHNT and YENEEA. Written as DNA, the CDR3 is TGTGCCAGCAGCCTGGTTGGGGATACGCAGTATTTT. Its translation is CASSLVGDTQYF.

The chain's CDR3 is CASSKLRPEGTEAFF. CDR3 bases: TGTGCCAGTAGCAAGCTCCGGCCGGAGGGAACTGAAGCTTTCTTT. This chain joins TRBV19 and TRBJ1-1; D is unclear. Germline V lookup: CDR1 LNHDA, CDR2 SQIVND (reference sequence). V dropped 6 bases and J dropped 5 bases, with 19 bases sitting between them. CDR3 length: 15 residues. Combining the CDR3 with reference TRBV19 and TRBJ1-1 gives the whole variable domain DGGITQSPKYLFRKEGQNVTLSCEQNLNHDAMYWYRQDPGQGLRLIYYSQIVNDFQKGDIAEGYSVSREKKESFPLTVTSAQKNPTAFYLCASSKLRPEGTEAFFGQGTRLTVV.

The J gene is TRBJ2-7, the V gene TRBV6-5; TRBD2 agrees at 7 bases. CDR1 MNHEY and CDR2 SVGAGI come from the germline V gene. V dropped 2 bases and J dropped 6; count of bases not matched to a gene: 13. The length of the CDR3 is 16 residues. CDR3 sequence: CASSYGRGGGSSEQYF. CDR3 bases: TGTGCCAGCAGTTACGGTCGTGGTGGCGGGAGTTCCGAGCAGTACTTC.

This clone is a singleton in its sample. This chain uses TRBV19 with TRBJ2-7; D not certain. Trimming pared 6 bases from V and 9 bases from J, leaving 18 bases between. Germline CDR1 LNHDA, CDR2 SQIVND (reference sequence). This CDR3 is 13 amino acids long. The CDR3 sequence is CASRAGPQLGQYF. CDR3 in DNA: TGTGCCAGTAGGGCCGGGCCACAACTCGGGCAGTACTTC.

The CDR3 protein is CASSGILAGGSEQYF. In nucleotides, the CDR3 is TGTGCCAGCAGTGGGATACTAGCGGGAGGAAGCGAGCAGTACTTC. The chain joins TRBV6-1 to TRBJ2-7, with 12 bases lining up with TRBD2. CDR1 is MNHNS, CDR2 SASEGT, per germline. The CDR3 sequence is 15 residues long. The ends lost 4 bases at V and 6 bases at J; junction bases unmatched: 7.